This T cell receptor beta chain was profiled in a study of shared clonotypes between healthy human individuals. Study information: The study enrolled two women and a few men aged 18 to 49.

Deep was the level at which the assay was run. Measured with immunoSEQ multiplex PCR; TCRdb has only the in-frame clones, and not every one. The data show 1,500,000 or so clones, just under 99% seen once. Findings and caveats of the study: Sampling covered blood only; tissue repertoires likely differ. Between a handful of donors, naive CD4 clonotypes were shared at a level of about 5%.

In the case of this clone: Its antigen is undetermined.

Germline V lookup: CDR1 SGHDT, CDR2 YYEEEE. V shed 4 bases and J 3 bases; nucleotides not matched to a gene: 6. This CDR3 spans 15 amino acids. The sequenced material came from naive CD4+ T cells sorted from blood. Regarding subset: CD45RA+ positively selected. This clonotype originated in a man in his thirties or forties in good health. The V call is TRBV5-6, the J call TRBJ2-2; 7 bases agree with TRBD1. The CDR3 bases are TGTGCCAGCAGCGCACGGGACAGACACACCGGGGAGCTGTTTTTT. Amino acids: CASSARDRHTGELFF. The whole variable domain, filled in from reference TRBV5-6 and TRBJ2-2, reads DAGVTQSPTHLIKTRGQQVTLRCSPKSGHDTVSWYQQALGQGPQFIFQYYEEEERQRGNFPDRFSGHQFPNYSSELNVNALLLGDSALYLCASSARDRHTGELFFGEGSRLTVL.